This TCR beta chain was retrieved from a study of tumor and adjacent non-tumor tissue in lung cancer. A modified ARM-PCR protocol with three rounds of nested PCR amplified TCRbeta. TCRdb ran MiXCR on the multiplex PCR reads and lists one entry per CDR3 protein. The repertoire has some 80,000 distinct CDR3 sequences, just over 75% of them found once; the top ten carry 30% to 50%. The CDR3 is made up of 17 amino acids. The germline V gene encodes CDR1 MDHEN and CDR2 SYDVKM. Trimming took 3 bases from V and 7 from J; bases not matched to a gene: 14. Study-wide findings and caveats: Shorter survival was associated with higher TCR diversity in tumors. In normal lung, the top 100 clones were significantly more dominant than in tumor. Compared with tumor, normal lung showed significantly lower TCR diversity.

As regards this clonotype: Its antigen is unidentified.

The template was RNA from unsorted bulk tissue. The normal lung tissue was taken more than 3 cm from the tumor edge. Between August and November 2014, newly diagnosed, chemotherapy-naive lung cancer patients underwent thoracic surgery in China. Sequencing used distant non-tumor lung tissue. This clonotype was obtained from a man aged 70-80 years with non-small cell lung cancer. The genes are TRBV28 and TRBJ2-1, with 8 positions matching TRBD2. This CDR3 is CASSFSNGRALENEQFF. For the CDR3, the DNA is TGTGCCAGCAGTTTTTCTAACGGGAGGGCCCTCGAGAATGAGCAGTTCTTC.